A single sample is the source of the 14 T cell receptor beta chains below, sequenced in a study of graft-versus-host responses after intestinal transplantation. Assay used: immunoSEQ multiplex PCR; TCRdb lists only in-frame clones, some missing. The data hold around 88,000 clones, with under 85% observed a single time. These TCRs' antigens remain unknown. The input for sequencing was unstimulated CD8+ T cells sorted from spleen or lymph node cells, taken before intestinal transplant. The origin of the receptors is a human donor who received an intestinal transplant.

V usage is TRBV12-5 and J usage is TRBJ2-7, with 9 nucleotides matching TRBD1. J gave up 6 bases and V 1 base, and 16 bases lay outside the gene matches. There are 18 residues in the CDR3. Looked up from germline, CDR1 is LGHNT and CDR2 is FRNRAP. CDR3 region: CASGLDPADRGYYCEQYF. CDR3 DNA sequence: TGTGCTAGTGGTTTGGACCCCGCGGACAGGGGCTATTATTGCGAGCAGTACTTC.

This clone was observed a few times. The J gene is TRBJ2-2, the V gene TRBV5-6, with 7 positions matching TRBD2. The CDR3 has 17 residues. J was trimmed by 0 bases and V by 4 bases; bases with no gene match: 9. Germline CDR1 and CDR2: SGHDT and YYEEEE. CDR3 sequence (DNA): TGTGCCAGCAGCACCCCTCCGGGGACTACGAACACCGGGGAGCTGTTTTTT. This translates into CASSTPPGTTNTGELFF.

The CDR3 is CASSQGSASYEQYF. The CDR3 nucleotides read TGCGCCAGCAGCCAAGGTAGCGCCTCCTACGAGCAGTACTTC. This chain connects TRBV4-1 to TRBJ2-7; tentatively, D is TRBD2 (5 bases). V was shortened by 1 base and J by 0 bases, with 7 bases between the two germline ends. Germline assignment: CDR1 MGHRA and CDR2 YSYEKL. The CDR3 has 14 residues.

On this clone: Other DNA sequences in this specimen translate into the identical CDR3. V is TRBV6-5 and J is TRBJ2-5; D is unclear. The CDR3 totals 11 residues. V was cut by 3 bases and J by 4 bases, with 3 bases left in between. CDR1 and CDR2 from the germline V gene are MNHEY and SVGAGI. CDR3 coding DNA: TGTGCCAGCAGTTATGGAGAGACCCAGTACTTC. Residues: CASSYGETQYF.

This clone was seen only once. The chain joins TRBV13 to TRBJ2-3, with TRBD2 as a possible D gene (5 bases). V was cut by 2 bases and J by 2 bases, with 8 bases left in between. Per the germline V gene, CDR1 is PRHDT and CDR2 is FYEKMQ (reference sequence). This CDR3 region has 14 residues. Here the CDR3 DNA reads TGTGCCAGCAGCTTATTAGCGTTCACAGATACGCAGTATTTT. Encoded protein: CASSLLAFTDTQYF.

The chain couples TRBV11-2 to TRBJ2-7; D not resolved. CDR1 and CDR2 from the germline V gene are SGHAT and FQNNGV. V lost 6 bases to trimming and J lost 2 bases, with 17 bases between them. The CDR3 has 15 amino acids. The CDR3 coding sequence is TGTGCCAGCAGTCAGATTACGGTTCCCGCCTACGAGCAGTACTTC. Amino acids: CASSQITVPAYEQYF.

This chain links TRBV19 with TRBJ2-7, with 12 positions matching TRBD2. The germline V gene encodes CDR1 LNHDA and CDR2 SQIVND (reference sequence). The CDR3 is 15 residues long. Trimming cost V 6 bases and J 7 bases; bases outside gene matches: 10. The DNA for the CDR3 is TGTGCCAGTAGCCGGACTAGCGGGGACCCCCGAGAGCAGTACTTC. It translates to CASSRTSGDPREQYF.

The V gene is TRBV5-6, the J gene TRBJ2-3; D not resolved. The CDR3 has 13 residues. In germline, CDR1 is SGHDT, CDR2 YYEEEE. V lost 0 bases and J 4 bases, leaving 6 bases between the germline ends. CDR3 sequence reads: CASSLGESDTQYF. The DNA of the CDR3 is TGTGCCAGCAGCTTGGGGGAATCAGATACGCAGTATTTT.

The rearrangement uses TRBV6-5 and TRBJ2-1; no definite D call. The V end lost 6 bases, the J end lost 3 bases, and 6 bases lay between the germline ends. The CDR3 runs to 12 residues. Germline V lookup: CDR1 MNHEY, CDR2 SVGAGI. The CDR3 DNA reads as TGTGCCAGCAGCTCCGTCTACAATGAGCAGTTCTTC. This gives the protein CASSSVYNEQFF.

This chain connects TRBV9 to TRBJ2-1; TRBD2 matches 9 bases. Germline CDR1 is SGDLS and CDR2 is YYNGEE. The CDR3 extends over 15 amino acids. V trimming: 6 bases; J trimming: 5 bases; junction bases outside the gene matches: 9. The CDR3 region has the DNA TGTGCCAGCACTTCCACCGGGACTAGCAACAATGAGCAGTTCTTC. Residues: CASTSTGTSNNEQFF.

The chain carries TRBV10-2 and TRBJ2-4; TRBD1 is a possible D gene (6 bases). Trimming stripped 3 bases from V and 2 bases from J, with 14 bases between. This CDR3 spans 16 amino acids. The V gene's germline CDR1 is WSHSY and CDR2 SAAADI. The CDR3 DNA follows: TGCGCCAGCAGTGACGGGGACATCGATCCCAAAAACATTCAGTACTTC. Its translation is CASSDGDIDPKNIQYF.

This chain uses TRBV4-1 with TRBJ2-7; 8 bases are a match to TRBD2. Per germline, CDR1 MGHRA and CDR2 YSYEKL. The CDR3 is made up of 16 amino acids. The V and J ends lost 4 bases and 4 bases, in that order; junction bases with no gene match: 12. Here the CDR3 reads CASSPERAGDVYEQYF. The CDR3, as DNA: TGCGCCAGCAGCCCCGAGAGAGCGGGGGACGTATACGAGCAGTACTTC.

V is TRBV11-2 and J is TRBJ1-2; D is ambiguous. V was trimmed by 6 bases and J by 7 bases, leaving 15 bases between them. This CDR3 is built from 13 residues. CDR1 is SGHAT, CDR2 FQNNGV, per germline. The CDR3 nucleotides read TGTGCCAGCAGTACCTGGGTCTTCAGTGGCTACACCTTC. It translates to CASSTWVFSGYTF.

The chain couples TRBV19 to TRBJ2-7; D remains ambiguous. Looked up from germline, CDR1 is LNHDA and CDR2 is SQIVND (reference sequence). The ends were cut back, 9 bases at V and 4 bases at J, with 16 bases in the middle. CDR3 size: 13 residues. CDR3 nucleotides: TGTGCCAGCGGCACAAGGGATCAGTACGAGCAGTACTTC. Translation gives CASGTRDQYEQYF.